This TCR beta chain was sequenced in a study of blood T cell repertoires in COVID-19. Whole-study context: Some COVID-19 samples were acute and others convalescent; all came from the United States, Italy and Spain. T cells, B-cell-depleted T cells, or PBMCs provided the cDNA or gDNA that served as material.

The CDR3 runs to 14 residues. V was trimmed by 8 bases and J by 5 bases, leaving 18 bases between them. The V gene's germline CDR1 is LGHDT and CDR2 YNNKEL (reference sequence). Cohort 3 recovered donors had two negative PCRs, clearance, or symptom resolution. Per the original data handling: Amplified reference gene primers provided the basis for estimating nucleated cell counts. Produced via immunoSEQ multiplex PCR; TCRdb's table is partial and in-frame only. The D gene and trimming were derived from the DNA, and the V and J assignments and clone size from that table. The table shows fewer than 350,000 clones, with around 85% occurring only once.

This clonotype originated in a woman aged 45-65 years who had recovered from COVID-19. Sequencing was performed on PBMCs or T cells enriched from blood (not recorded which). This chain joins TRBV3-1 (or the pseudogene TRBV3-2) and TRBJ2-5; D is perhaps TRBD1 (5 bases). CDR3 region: CASGNGRSGETQYF. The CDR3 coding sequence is TGTGCCAGCGGGAACGGAAGGTCAGGGGAGACCCAGTACTTC.